Sequencing of this T cell receptor (beta chain) was carried out in a study of cytomegalovirus exposure and HLA in healthy donors. Assay used: immunoSEQ multiplex PCR; TCRdb lists only in-frame clones, some missing. The profile shows about 98,000 clones, 70% to 90% of them singletons. The study, taken as a whole, reports: The study recorded about 150 TCR beta chains that were cytomegalovirus-associated.

As regards this clone: Antigen: not known.

Trimming cost V 4 bases and J 7 bases, with 16 bases left between them. Germline-derived CDR1 and CDR2 are MGHDK and SYGVNS. There are 14 residues in the CDR3. The chain is built from TRBV25-1 and TRBJ1-1, with D tentatively TRBD1 (5 bases). The receptor's source is a young woman in good health and CMV-seronegative. The sequencing sample was made of PBMCs. The CDR3 region has the DNA TGTGCCAGCAGTGCCCCGCAGGGTTTTGTTGAAGCTTTCTTT. It encodes CASSAPQGFVEAFF.